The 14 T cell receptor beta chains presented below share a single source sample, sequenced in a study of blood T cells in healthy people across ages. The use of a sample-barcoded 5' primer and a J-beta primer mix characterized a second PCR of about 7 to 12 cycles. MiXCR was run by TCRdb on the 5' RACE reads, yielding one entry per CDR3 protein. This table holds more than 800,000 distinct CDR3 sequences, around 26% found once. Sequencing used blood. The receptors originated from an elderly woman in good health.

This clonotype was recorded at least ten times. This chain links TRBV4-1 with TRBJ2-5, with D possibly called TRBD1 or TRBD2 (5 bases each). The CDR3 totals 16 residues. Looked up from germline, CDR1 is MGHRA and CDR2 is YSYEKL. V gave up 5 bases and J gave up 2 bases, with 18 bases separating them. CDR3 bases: TGCGCCAGCAGCTTCCCCGGGGCTAGTGGGCAAGAGACCCAGTACTTC. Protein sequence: CASSFPGASGQETQYF.

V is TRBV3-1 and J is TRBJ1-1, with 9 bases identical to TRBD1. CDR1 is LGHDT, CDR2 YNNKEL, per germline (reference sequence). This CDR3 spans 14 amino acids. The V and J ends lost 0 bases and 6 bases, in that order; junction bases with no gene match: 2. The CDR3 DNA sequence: TGTGCCAGCAGCCAAGAGACAGGGGGAGCTGAAGCTTTCTTT. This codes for CASSQETGGAEAFF. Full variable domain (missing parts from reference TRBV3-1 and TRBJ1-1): DTAVSQTPKYLVTQMGNDKSIKCEQNLGHDTMYWYKQDSKKFLKIMFSYNNKELIINETVPNRFSPKSPDKAHLNLHINSLELGDSAVYFCASSQETGGAEAFFGQGTRLTVV.

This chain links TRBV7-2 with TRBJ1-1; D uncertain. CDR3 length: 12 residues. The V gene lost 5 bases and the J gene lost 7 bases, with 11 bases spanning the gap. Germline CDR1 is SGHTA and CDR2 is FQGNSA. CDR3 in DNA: TGTGCCAGCAGCCCGTGGGCCCTTGAAGCTTTCTTT. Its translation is CASSPWALEAFF.

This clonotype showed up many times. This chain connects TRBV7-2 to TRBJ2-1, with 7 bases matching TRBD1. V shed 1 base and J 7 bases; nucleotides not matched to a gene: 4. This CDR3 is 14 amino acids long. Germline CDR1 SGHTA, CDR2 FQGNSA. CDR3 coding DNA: TGTGCCAGCAGCTTAGACAGGGGTATGAATGAGCAGTTCTTC. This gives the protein CASSLDRGMNEQFF.

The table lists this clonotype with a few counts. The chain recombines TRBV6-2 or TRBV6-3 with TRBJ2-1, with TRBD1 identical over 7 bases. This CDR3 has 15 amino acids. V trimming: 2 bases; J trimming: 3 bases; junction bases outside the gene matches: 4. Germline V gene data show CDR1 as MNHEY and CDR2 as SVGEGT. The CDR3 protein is CASSYGTAFYNEQFF. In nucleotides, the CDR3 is TGTGCCAGCAGTTACGGGACAGCGTTCTACAATGAGCAGTTCTTC.

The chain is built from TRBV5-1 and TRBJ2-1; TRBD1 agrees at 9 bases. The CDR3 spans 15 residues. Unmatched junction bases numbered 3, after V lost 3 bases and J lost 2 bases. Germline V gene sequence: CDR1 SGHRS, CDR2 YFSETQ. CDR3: CASSYRDRAYNEQFF. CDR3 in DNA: TGCGCCAGCAGCTACCGGGACAGGGCCTACAATGAGCAGTTCTTC.

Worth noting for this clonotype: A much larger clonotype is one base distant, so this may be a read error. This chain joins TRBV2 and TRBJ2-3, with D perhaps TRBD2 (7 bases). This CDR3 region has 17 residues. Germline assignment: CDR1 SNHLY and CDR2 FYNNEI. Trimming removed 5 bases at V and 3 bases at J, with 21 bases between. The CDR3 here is CASSKPPGRGWTDTQYF. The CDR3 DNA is TGTGCCAGCAGTAAGCCCCCAGGGAGGGGGTGGACAGATACGCAGTATTTT.

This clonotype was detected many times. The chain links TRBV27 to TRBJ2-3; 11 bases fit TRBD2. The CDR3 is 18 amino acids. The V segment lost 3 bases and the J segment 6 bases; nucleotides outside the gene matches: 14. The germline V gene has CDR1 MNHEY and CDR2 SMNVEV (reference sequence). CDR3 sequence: CASSLYGTSGGFGDTQYF. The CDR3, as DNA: TGTGCCAGCAGTTTGTATGGGACTAGCGGTGGATTCGGGGATACGCAGTATTTT.

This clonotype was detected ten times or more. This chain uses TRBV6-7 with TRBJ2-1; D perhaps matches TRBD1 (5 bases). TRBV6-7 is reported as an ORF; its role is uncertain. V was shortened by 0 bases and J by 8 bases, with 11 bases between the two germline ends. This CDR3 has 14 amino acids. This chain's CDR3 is CASSYSGRAYEQFF. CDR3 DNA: TGTGCCAGCAGTTACTCGGGCAGGGCTTATGAGCAGTTCTTC.

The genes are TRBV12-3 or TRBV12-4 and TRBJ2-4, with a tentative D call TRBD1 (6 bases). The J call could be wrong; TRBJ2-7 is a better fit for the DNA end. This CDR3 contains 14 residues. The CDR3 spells CASSPLTGVDEQYF. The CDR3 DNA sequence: TGTGCCAGCAGTCCGTTGACAGGTGTCGACGAGCAGTACTTC.

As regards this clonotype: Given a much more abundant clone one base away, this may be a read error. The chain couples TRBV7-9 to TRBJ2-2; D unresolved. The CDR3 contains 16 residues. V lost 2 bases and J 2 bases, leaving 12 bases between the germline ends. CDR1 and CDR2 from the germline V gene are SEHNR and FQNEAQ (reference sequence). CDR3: CASSLSANINTGELFF. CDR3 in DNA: TGTGCCAGCAGCTTATCGGCAAACATAAACACCGGGGAGCTGTTTTTT.

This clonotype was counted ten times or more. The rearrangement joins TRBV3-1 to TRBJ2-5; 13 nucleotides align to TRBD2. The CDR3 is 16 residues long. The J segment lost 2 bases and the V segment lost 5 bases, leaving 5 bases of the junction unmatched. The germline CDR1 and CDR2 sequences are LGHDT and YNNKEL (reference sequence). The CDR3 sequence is CASSAGLAGPQETQYF. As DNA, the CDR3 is TGTGCCAGCAGCGCGGGACTAGCGGGGCCGCAAGAGACCCAGTACTTC.

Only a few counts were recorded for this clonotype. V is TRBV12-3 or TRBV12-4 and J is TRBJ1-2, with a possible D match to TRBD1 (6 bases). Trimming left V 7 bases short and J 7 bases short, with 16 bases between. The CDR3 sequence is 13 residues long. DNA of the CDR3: TGTGCCAGCATGAGACGGGGGGCGGGTGGCTACACCTTC. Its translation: CASMRRGAGGYTF.

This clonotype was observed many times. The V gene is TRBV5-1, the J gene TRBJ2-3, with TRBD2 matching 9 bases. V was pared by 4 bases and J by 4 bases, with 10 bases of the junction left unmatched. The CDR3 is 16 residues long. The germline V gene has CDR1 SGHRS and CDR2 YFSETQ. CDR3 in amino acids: CASSNGRRGGPDTQYF. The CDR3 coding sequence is TGCGCCAGCAGCAACGGAAGGCGGGGGGGACCAGATACGCAGTATTTT.